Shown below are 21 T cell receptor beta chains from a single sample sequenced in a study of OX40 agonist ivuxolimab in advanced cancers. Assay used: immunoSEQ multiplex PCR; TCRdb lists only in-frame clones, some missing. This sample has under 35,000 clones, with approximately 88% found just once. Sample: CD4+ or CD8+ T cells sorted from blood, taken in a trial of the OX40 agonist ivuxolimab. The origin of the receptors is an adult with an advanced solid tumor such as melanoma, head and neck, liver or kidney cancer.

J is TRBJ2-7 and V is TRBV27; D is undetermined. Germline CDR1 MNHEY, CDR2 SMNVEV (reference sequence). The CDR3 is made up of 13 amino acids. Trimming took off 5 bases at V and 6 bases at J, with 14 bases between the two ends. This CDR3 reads CASSRTLLSEQYF. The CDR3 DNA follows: TGTGCCAGCAGTAGGACGTTGCTTTCCGAGCAGTACTTC.

CDR3: CASSLFVGTGEGNEQFF. The CDR3 nucleotides are TGTGCCAGCAGTTTATTCGTCGGGACAGGGGAAGGCAATGAGCAGTTCTTC. The chain is built from TRBV28 and TRBJ2-1; 10 nucleotides match TRBD1. Germline CDR1 is MDHEN and CDR2 is SYDVKM. This CDR3 is built from 17 residues. V shed 1 base, J shed 6 bases, and the junction held 9 bases outside the gene matches.

The CDR3: CASSDSEGQGKSGNTIYF. In nucleotides, the CDR3 is TGTGCCAGCAGTGACTCGGAGGGACAGGGTAAGTCTGGAAACACCATATATTTT. The rearrangement joins TRBV6-4 to TRBJ1-3; 9 bases fit TRBD1. The germline gives CDR1 MRHNA, CDR2 SNTAGT. The ends lost 0 bases at V and 1 base at J; junction bases unmatched: 7. This CDR3 region has 18 residues.

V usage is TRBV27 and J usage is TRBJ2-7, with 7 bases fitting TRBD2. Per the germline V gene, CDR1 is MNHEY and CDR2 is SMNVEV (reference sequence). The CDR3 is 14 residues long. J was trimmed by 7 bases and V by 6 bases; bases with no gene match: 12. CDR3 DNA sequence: TGTGCCAGCAGCTTGGGGGGAGGGCCGGTTGAGCAGTACTTC. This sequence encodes CASSLGGGPVEQYF.

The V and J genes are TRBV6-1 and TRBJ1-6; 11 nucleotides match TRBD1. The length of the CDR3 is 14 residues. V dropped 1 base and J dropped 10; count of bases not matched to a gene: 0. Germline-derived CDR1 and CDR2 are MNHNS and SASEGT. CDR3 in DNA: TGTGCCAGCAGTGAAGGGACAGGGGGCTCACCCCTCCACTTT. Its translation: CASSEGTGGSPLHF.

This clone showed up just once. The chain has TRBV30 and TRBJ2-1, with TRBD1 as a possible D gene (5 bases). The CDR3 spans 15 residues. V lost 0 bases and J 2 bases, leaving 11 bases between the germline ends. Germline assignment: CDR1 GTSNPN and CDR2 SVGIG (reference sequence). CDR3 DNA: TGTGCCTGGAGTGTTGGGCAGGGTGCCTACAATGAGCAGTTCTTC. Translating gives CAWSVGQGAYNEQFF.

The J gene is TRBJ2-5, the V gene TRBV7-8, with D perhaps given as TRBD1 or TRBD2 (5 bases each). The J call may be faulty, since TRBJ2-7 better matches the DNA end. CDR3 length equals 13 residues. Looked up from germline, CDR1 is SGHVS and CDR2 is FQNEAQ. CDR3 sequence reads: CASSLKGPYEQYF. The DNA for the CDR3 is TGTGCCAGCAGCTTAAAGGGACCTTACGAGCAGTACTTC.

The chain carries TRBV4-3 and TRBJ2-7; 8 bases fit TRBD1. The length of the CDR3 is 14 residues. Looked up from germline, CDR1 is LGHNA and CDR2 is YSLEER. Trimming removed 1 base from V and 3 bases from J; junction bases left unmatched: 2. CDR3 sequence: CASSQAQGDYEQYF. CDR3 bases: TGCGCCAGCAGCCAAGCACAGGGGGACTACGAGCAGTACTTC.

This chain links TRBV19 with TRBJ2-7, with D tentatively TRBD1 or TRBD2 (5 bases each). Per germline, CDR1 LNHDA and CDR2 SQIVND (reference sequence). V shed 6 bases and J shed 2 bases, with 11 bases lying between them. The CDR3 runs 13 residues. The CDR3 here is CASSLGEPYEQYF. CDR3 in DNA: TGTGCCAGTAGCCTAGGGGAGCCCTACGAGCAGTACTTC.

CDR3 bases: TGTGCCAGCAGGCAGACAGGCCTAGCGGCATACGAGCAGTACTTC. It codes for CASRQTGLAAYEQYF. The chain recombines TRBV5-6 with TRBJ2-7; possible D gene TRBD2, 7 bases. Germline V gives CDR1 SGHDT, CDR2 YYEEEE. This CDR3 is built from 15 residues. V dropped 5 bases and J dropped 4 bases, with 19 bases sitting between them.

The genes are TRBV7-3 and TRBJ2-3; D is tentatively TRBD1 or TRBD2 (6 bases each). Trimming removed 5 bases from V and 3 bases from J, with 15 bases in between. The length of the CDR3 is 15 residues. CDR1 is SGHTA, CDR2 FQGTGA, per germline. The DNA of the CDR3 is TGTGCCAGCAGCGTCGGAGGGGGGCTTACAGATACGCAGTATTTT. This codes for CASSVGGGLTDTQYF. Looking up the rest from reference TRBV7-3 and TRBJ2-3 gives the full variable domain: GAGVSQTPSNKVTEKGKYVELRCDPISGHTALYWYRQSLGQGPEFLIYFQGTGAADDSGLPNDRFFAVRPEGSVSTLKIQRTERGDSAVYLCASSVGGGLTDTQYFGPGTRLTVL.

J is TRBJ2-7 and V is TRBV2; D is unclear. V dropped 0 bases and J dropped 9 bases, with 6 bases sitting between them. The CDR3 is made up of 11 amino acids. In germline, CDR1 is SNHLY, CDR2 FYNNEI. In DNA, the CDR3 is TGTGCCAGCAGTGAAGCCTCCGGGCAGTACTTC. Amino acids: CASSEASGQYF.

The CDR3 coding sequence is TGTGCCAGCAGCCTGAGGATACAGGGTAATTTACTCATGAACACTGAAGCTTTCTTT. The encoded protein is CASSLRIQGNLLMNTEAFF. This chain connects TRBV5-5 to TRBJ1-1, with a tentative D call TRBD1 (6 bases). The CDR3 is 19 residues long. V was trimmed by 4 bases and J by 0 bases, leaving 25 bases between them. Per germline, CDR1 SGHKS and CDR2 YYEKEE (reference sequence).

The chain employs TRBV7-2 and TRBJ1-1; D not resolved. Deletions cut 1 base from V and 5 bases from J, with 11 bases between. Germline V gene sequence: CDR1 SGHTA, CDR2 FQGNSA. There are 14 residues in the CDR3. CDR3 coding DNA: TGTGCCAGCAGCTTAGACCCGGGAGGGACTGAAGCTTTCTTT. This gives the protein CASSLDPGGTEAFF.

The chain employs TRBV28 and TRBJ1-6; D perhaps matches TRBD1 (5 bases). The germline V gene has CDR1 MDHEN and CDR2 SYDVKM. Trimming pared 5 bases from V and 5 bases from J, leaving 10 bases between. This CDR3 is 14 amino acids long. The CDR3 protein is CASSPRGDNSPLHF. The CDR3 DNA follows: TGTGCCAGCAGTCCTAGGGGCGATAATTCACCCCTCCACTTT.

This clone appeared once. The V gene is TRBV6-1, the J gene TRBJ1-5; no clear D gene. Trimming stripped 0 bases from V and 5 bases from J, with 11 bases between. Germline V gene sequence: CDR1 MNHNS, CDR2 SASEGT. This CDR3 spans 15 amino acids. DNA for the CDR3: TGTGCCAGCAGTGAAGCAGCGGGAGTATATCAGCCCCAGCATTTT. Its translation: CASSEAAGVYQPQHF.

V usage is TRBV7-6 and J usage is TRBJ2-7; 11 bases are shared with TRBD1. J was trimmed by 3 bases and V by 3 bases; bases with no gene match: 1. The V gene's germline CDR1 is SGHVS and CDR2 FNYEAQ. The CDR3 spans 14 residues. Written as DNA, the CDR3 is TGTGCCAGCAGCTTGGGACAGGGGGGCTACGAGCAGTACTTC. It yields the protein CASSLGQGGYEQYF.

CDR3 in DNA: TGTGCCAGCAGTCCCGGGACAGGACGGTCCTACGAGCAGTACTTC. This gives the protein CASSPGTGRSYEQYF. This chain links TRBV28 with TRBJ2-7; 8 bases line up with TRBD1. From germline, CDR1 is MDHEN and CDR2 SYDVKM. CDR3 size: 15 residues. V gave up 5 bases and J gave up 1 base; unmatched junction bases: 7. Based on the CDR3 plus reference TRBV28 and TRBJ2-7, the full variable domain is DVKVTQSSRYLVKRTGEKVFLECVQDMDHENMFWYRQDPGLGLRLIYFSYDVKMKEKGDIPEGYSVSREKKERFSLILESASTNQTSMYLCASSPGTGRSYEQYFGPGTRLTVT.

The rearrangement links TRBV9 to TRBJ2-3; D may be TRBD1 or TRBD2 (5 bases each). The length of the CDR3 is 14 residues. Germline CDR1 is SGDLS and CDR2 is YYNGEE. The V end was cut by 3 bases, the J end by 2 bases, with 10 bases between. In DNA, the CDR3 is TGTGCCAGCAGCGCCGGGGCTGACACAGATACGCAGTATTTT. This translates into CASSAGADTDTQYF.

The CDR3 DNA sequence: TGTGCCAGCAGCTTTACAGGGAACTCACCCCTCCACTTT. Encoded protein: CASSFTGNSPLHF. The chain couples TRBV7-9 to TRBJ1-6; a possible D gene is TRBD1 (6 bases). This CDR3 has 13 amino acids. The ends were cut back, 3 bases at V and 10 bases at J, with 10 bases in the middle. Germline lookup yields CDR1 SEHNR and CDR2 FQNEAQ (reference sequence). Variable domain in full (rest from reference TRBV7-9 and TRBJ1-6): DTGVSQNPRHKITKRGQNVTFRCDPISEHNRLYWYRQTLGQGPEFLTYFQNEAQLEKSRLLSDRFSAERPKGSFSTLEIQRTEQGDSAMYLCASSFTGNSPLHFGNGTRLTVT.

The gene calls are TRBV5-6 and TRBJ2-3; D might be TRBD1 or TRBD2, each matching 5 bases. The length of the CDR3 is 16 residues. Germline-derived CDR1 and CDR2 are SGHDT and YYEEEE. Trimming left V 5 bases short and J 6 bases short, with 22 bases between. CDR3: CASSLAGTSYMDTQYF. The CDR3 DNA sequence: TGTGCCAGCAGTCTAGCCGGGACGTCCTATATGGATACGCAGTATTTT.